This T cell receptor (beta chain) was sequenced during a study of shared clonotypes between healthy human individuals. Overall study results and limits: Sorted-subset sequencing was shown by rarefaction to be incomplete despite large depth.

This CDR3 has 15 amino acids. Looked up from germline, CDR1 is MNHEY and CDR2 is SMNVEV (reference sequence). V gave up 5 bases and J gave up 1 base, with 9 bases separating them. Only CD45RO-negative cells positively selected for CCR7 counted as naive CD8 cells, so terminally differentiated effector memory CD45RA+ cells were excluded. Nashville, Tennessee was home to all donors, each a Caucasian adult. Several immunoSEQ plates received, in even portions, the genomic DNA of each subset. Only in-frame clones appear in the TCRdb table, and some are missing; sequencing was by immunoSEQ multiplex PCR. Among a few hundred thousand clones listed, around 95% were seen once. Notes on this clone: Its specificity is not known.

This TCR came from a woman aged 30 to 39 in good health. The chain couples TRBV27 to TRBJ2-6; D call uncertain. Sequencing was done on a sample of naive CD8+ T cells sorted from blood. CDR3 DNA sequence: TGTGCCAGCAGTCCATTGGGTTCTGGGGCCAACGTCCTGACTTTC. Translated, it gives CASSPLGSGANVLTF.